This TCR beta chain was identified in a study of T cells in Graves' hyperthyroidism and ophthalmopathy. General observations from the study: Ophthalmopathy, which appeared later, was predicted by the model a median approximately six months before onset. Most thyroid clonotypes that were expanded above 0.001 also turned up in blood.

Amplification targeted TCR beta CDR3 regions from RNA transcripts. First-round RT-PCR with HTBI primers amplified the TCR CDR3 region. TCRdb re-called the multiplex PCR reads through MiXCR, storing one row per CDR3 protein. Of a few hundred thousand distinct CDR3 sequences in the sample, 20% to 25% were seen once. At least 3 on the Clinical Activity Score was recorded for ophthalmopathy patients, who also had NOSPECS grade at least 4 and duration under 3 months. The authors obtained PBMCs from roughly 9.7 ml of fresh peripheral blood. CDR3 length: 15 residues. With 9 bases clipped from V and 0 bases from J, the junction kept 8 bases outside the gene matches. From germline, CDR1 is MNHEY and CDR2 SMNVEV (reference sequence). This clonotype appeared many times. The antigen is unknown.

The TCR was taken from a woman aged 65 to 85 with Graves' ophthalmopathy. The chain employs TRBV27 and TRBJ2-1, with 7 nucleotides matching TRBD1. Source material: blood. CDR3 nucleotide sequence: TGTGCCAGTTCCCGGGACAGAGGCTCCTACAATGAGCAGTTCTTC. This translates into CASSRDRGSYNEQFF.